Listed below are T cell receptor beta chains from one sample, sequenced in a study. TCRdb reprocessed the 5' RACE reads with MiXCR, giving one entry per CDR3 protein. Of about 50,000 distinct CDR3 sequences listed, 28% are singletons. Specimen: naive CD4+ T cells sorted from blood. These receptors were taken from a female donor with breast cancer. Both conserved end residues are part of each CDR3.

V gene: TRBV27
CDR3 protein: CASSLSAGTETQYF

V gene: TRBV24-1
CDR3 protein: CATSDLKIVTGELFF

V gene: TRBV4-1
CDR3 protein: CASSPGDMGFSYEQYF

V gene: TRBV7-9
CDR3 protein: CASSKGQGGTEAFF

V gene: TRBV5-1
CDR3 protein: CASSVWGGGTQRDEQYF

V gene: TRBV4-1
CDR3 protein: CASSRGLAGPTYEQYF

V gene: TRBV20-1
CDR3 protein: CSAREAPLGRLAKNIRYF

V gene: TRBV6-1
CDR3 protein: CASSDLGRAVSYEQFF

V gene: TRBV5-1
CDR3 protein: CASSLAQGTDTQYF

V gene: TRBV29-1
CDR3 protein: CSGERGLPFPYNEQFF

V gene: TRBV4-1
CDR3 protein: CASSQVKGFNEKLFF

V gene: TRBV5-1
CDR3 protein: CASSGSSGGEDTQYF

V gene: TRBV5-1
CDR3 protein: CASTSGLAAMNTEAFF

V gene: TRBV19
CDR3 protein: CASSIWRKGINEQFF

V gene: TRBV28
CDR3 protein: CASITRSGANVLTF

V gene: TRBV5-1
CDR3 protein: CASSMGTYSGELFF

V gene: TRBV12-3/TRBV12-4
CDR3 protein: CASSPTIGQGGRGYTF

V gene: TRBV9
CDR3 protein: CASSVGQGYNSPLHF

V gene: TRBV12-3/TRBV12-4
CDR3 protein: CTSSAGLAGQNEQFF

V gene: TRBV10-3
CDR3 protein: CAISEDRSYNSPLHF

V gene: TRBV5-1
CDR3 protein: CASSPSAFLDYEQYF

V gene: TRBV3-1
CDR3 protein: CASSREPNTEAFF

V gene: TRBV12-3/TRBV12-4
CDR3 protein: CATPHEGRPEAFF

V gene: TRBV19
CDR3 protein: CASSTSLSTDEQYF

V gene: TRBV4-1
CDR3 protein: CASSQGGLAGRRSYEQYF

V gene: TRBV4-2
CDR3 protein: CASSALAGGQETQYF

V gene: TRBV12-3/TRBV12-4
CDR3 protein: CASSFLAGNNEQFF

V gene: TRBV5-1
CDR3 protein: CATTPLFAGENPYEQYF

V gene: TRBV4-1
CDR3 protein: CASSRDKGLLF

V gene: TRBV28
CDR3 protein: CASSLFEGNYEQYF

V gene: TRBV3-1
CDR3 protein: CASSQAGPIGELFF

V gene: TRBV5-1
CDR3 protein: CASSLDPGGRTDTQYF

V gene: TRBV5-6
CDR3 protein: CASSMAGLAKNIQYF

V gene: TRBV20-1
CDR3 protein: CSARGLAGKENEQFF

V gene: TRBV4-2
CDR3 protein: CASSQEGTLRGLTEAFF

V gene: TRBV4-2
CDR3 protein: CASSQGAGGDNEQFF

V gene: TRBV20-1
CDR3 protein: CSALTTGGRNTGELFF

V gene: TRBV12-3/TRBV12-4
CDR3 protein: CASSRGLAGTYEQYF

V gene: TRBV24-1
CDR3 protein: CATSRVRGANVLTF

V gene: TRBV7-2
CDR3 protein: CASSLVPKGGGSQETQYF

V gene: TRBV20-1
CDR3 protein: CSARGGDNYGYTF

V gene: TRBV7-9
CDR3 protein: CASSPHSIRAGELFF

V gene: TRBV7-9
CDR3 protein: CASRPGQGYEQYF

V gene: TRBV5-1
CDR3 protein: CASSATSGSPDTQYF

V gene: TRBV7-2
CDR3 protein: CASSLGRGTGELFF

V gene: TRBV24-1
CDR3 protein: CATSDGVSTLSGANVLTF

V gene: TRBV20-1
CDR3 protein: CSPYYRLGSPLHF

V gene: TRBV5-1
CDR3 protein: CASRTLAGGGNIQYF

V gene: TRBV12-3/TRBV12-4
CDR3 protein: CASGYGTSGILNEQFF

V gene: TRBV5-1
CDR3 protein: CASSLDPDQPQHF

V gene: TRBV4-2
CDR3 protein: CASSRSQGSTNEKLFF

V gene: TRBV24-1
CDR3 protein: CATSDPPQGYSGNTIYF

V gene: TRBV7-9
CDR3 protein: CASTLRGGYGYTF